The clone carrying this T cell receptor beta chain has ten or more counts. This entry belongs to a study of T cells after yellow fever vaccination. V lost 3 bases and J lost 6, with 19 bases in between. CDR1 is MNHEY and CDR2 is SMNVEV in the germline V gene (reference sequence). The CDR3 length is 16 residues. A 5'RACE template-switching step, the method used to make TCR cDNA, added a universal primer site and UMIs. TCRdb re-called the 5' RACE reads with MiXCR, one entry per CDR3 protein. The repertoire consists of about 320,000 distinct CDR3 sequences, with roughly an eighth occurring once and the leading ten covering approximately 3.4%.

This clonotype was sampled from a man between 18 and 35 years old who received the YFV17D yellow fever vaccine. The chain joins TRBV27 to TRBJ2-3; D is possibly TRBD1 or TRBD2 (5 bases each). Sequences were derived from CD4+ T cells sorted from PBMCs, sampled 15 days after the yellow fever booster vaccination. The CDR3 bases are TGTGCCAGCAGTTTCTCCACCGGCCTAGGGGAGGATACGCAGTATTTT. Translated, it gives CASSFSTGLGEDTQYF.